This T cell receptor (beta chain) came from a study of post-analysis software for immune sequencing data. As for the study in general: Several disease courses (relapsing-remitting, secondary progressive and progressive-relapsing) of multiple sclerosis were included. Points from the study as a whole: About five TRBV segments (TRBV5-6, TRBV5-1 and TRBV20-1 among them) occurred more frequently in patients than in controls. Multiple sclerosis patients had significantly lower normalized Chao1 diversity than controls. F measure clustering grouped samples strongly by preparation batch.

V shed 0 bases and J shed 1 base, with 13 bases lying between them. Germline loops: CDR1 LGHDT, CDR2 YNNKEL (reference sequence). The CDR3 extends over 16 amino acids. Every TCR beta cDNA library bore unique molecular identifiers. TCRdb re-derived calls from the PCR reads in MiXCR, one entry per CDR3 protein. The repertoire has 650,000 to 850,000 distinct CDR3 sequences, around 42% of them found once; the top ten carry roughly 4.5%. As for this clonotype: The antigen remains unidentified.

The material sequenced was blood. This TCR was recovered from a girl aged 5 to 17 with multiple sclerosis. V is TRBV3-1 and J is TRBJ2-7; D might be TRBD2 (5 bases). This CDR3 is CASSQDHSGPSYEQYF. DNA for the CDR3: TGTGCCAGCAGCCAAGATCACAGCGGACCATCCTACGAGCAGTACTTC.